The rows below give T cell receptor beta chains drawn from one sample of a study of sequential checkpoint blockade in melanoma. Clones were read by immunoSEQ multiplex PCR, and TCRdb kept only the in-frame ones, dropping some. The repertoire holds approximately 5,700 clones, with roughly three fifths as singletons. Material: CD8+ T cells sorted from blood (inferred from file names), obtained from a patient given nivolumab and ipilimumab in sequence. The receptors here all came from a human donor with melanoma. Both conserved end residues are part of each CDR3. The order of the fields is J gene, clone size, V gene, D gene, CDR3 DNA, CDR3 protein. A D gene is named only where the DNA matches it firmly. Some rows mark clone size as missing; the rest say once, few, many or name a class of expanded clone.

j_call: TRBJ2-6; clone_size: NA; v_call: TRBV30; d_call: NA; cdr3_nt: TGTGCCTGGAGTGTAGGGGGCTCTGGGGCCAACGTCCTGACTTTC; cdr3_aa: CAWSVGGSGANVLTF
j_call: TRBJ2-7; clone_size: NA; v_call: TRBV7-9; d_call: TRBD1; cdr3_nt: TGTGCCAGCAGTCCGCCACTCACGGGACAGGTTTCCGAGCAGTACTTC; cdr3_aa: CASSPPLTGQVSEQYF
j_call: TRBJ1-2; clone_size: NA; v_call: TRBV4-3; d_call: NA; cdr3_nt: TGCGCCAGCAGCCCCCGGGAGGGGAGCAACTATGGCTACACCTTC; cdr3_aa: CASSPREGSNYGYTF
j_call: TRBJ1-1; clone_size: NA; v_call: TRBV16; d_call: NA; cdr3_nt: TGTGCCAGCAGCCCCCGGGGGACCATGAACACTGAAGCTTTCTTT; cdr3_aa: CASSPRGTMNTEAFF
j_call: TRBJ1-2; clone_size: NA; v_call: TRBV2; d_call: TRBD1; cdr3_nt: TGTGCCAGCAGTGATGGGGACAGGGGACATGGCTACACCTTC; cdr3_aa: CASSDGDRGHGYTF
j_call: TRBJ1-6; clone_size: NA; v_call: TRBV4-1; d_call: NA; cdr3_nt: TGCGCCAGCAGCCAAGATACGGGGAATTCACCCCTCCACTTT; cdr3_aa: CASSQDTGNSPLHF
j_call: TRBJ2-4; clone_size: NA; v_call: TRBV4-3; d_call: NA; cdr3_nt: TGCGCCAGCAGCCAAGGAATACAGTCTTCCAAAAACATTCAGTACTTC; cdr3_aa: CASSQGIQSSKNIQYF
j_call: TRBJ1-4; clone_size: once; v_call: TRBV27; d_call: TRBD1; cdr3_nt: TGTGCCAGCAGTCCCCTTGGACAGGAAGGGGAAAAACTGTTTTTT; cdr3_aa: CASSPLGQEGEKLFF
j_call: TRBJ2-6; clone_size: NA; v_call: TRBV12-5; d_call: NA; cdr3_nt: TGTGCTAGTGGTAAGAATGGTGCAGGACAAAGTCGGGCCAACGTCCTGACTTTC; cdr3_aa: CASGKNGAGQSRANVLTF
j_call: TRBJ2-7; clone_size: NA; v_call: TRBV29-1; d_call: TRBD1; cdr3_nt: TGCAGCGTTGGAGGGGAACAGGGGGTGACCTACGAGCAGTACTTC; cdr3_aa: CSVGGEQGVTYEQYF
j_call: TRBJ2-1; clone_size: few; v_call: TRBV9; d_call: NA; cdr3_nt: TGTGCCAGCCGGGGGGCGCTTTACAATGAGCAGTTCTTC; cdr3_aa: CASRGALYNEQFF
j_call: TRBJ2-5; clone_size: NA; v_call: TRBV7-8; d_call: TRBD2; cdr3_nt: TGTGCCAGCAGCCCTACTAGCGGGGTCCGGGAGACCCAGTACTTC; cdr3_aa: CASSPTSGVRETQYF
j_call: TRBJ2-3; clone_size: few; v_call: TRBV10-1; d_call: NA; cdr3_nt: TGCGCCAGCAGTGATTTTCAGGGACTCACAGATACGCAGTATTTT; cdr3_aa: CASSDFQGLTDTQYF
j_call: TRBJ2-5; clone_size: few; v_call: TRBV9; d_call: NA; cdr3_nt: TGTGCCAGCAGCGTGACAGGACACCATTCAGAGACCCAGTACTTC; cdr3_aa: CASSVTGHHSETQYF
j_call: TRBJ1-5; clone_size: NA; v_call: TRBV27; d_call: NA; cdr3_nt: TGTGCCAGCAGTTTACAGTCAGGCAATCAGCCCCAGCATTTT; cdr3_aa: CASSLQSGNQPQHF
j_call: TRBJ2-1; clone_size: few; v_call: TRBV19; d_call: NA; cdr3_nt: TGTGCCAGTAGTATGTCCGGGGGACCGTACAATGAGCAGTTCTTC; cdr3_aa: CASSMSGGPYNEQFF
j_call: TRBJ1-3; clone_size: NA; v_call: TRBV10-3; d_call: NA; cdr3_nt: TGTGCCATCAGTGAGTCCGTGAGGGACTCTGGAAACACCACATATTTT; cdr3_aa: CAISESVRDSGNTTYF
j_call: TRBJ2-7; clone_size: NA; v_call: TRBV5-1; d_call: NA; cdr3_nt: TGCGCCAGCAGCTTCAGGGGCCGCCAATCCGACGAGCAGTACTTC; cdr3_aa: CASSFRGRQSDEQYF
j_call: TRBJ1-2; clone_size: NA; v_call: TRBV6-1; d_call: NA; cdr3_nt: TGTGCCAGCAGTGATTACGGGTTGAACTATGGCTACACCTTC; cdr3_aa: CASSDYGLNYGYTF
j_call: TRBJ2-3; clone_size: NA; v_call: TRBV5-1; d_call: NA; cdr3_nt: TGCGCCAGCAGCCCCCCGGCAGGGCAGGCAGATACGCAGTATTTT; cdr3_aa: CASSPPAGQADTQYF
j_call: TRBJ2-7; clone_size: once; v_call: TRBV27; d_call: NA; cdr3_nt: TGTGCCAGCAGTTTATCGGGGGGAGTGCTCGAGCAGTACTTC; cdr3_aa: CASSLSGGVLEQYF
j_call: TRBJ1-2; clone_size: NA; v_call: TRBV7-9; d_call: NA; cdr3_nt: TGTGCCAGCAGCTTAGGGACAGCCCTCTATGGCTACACCTTC; cdr3_aa: CASSLGTALYGYTF
j_call: TRBJ2-2; clone_size: NA; v_call: TRBV4-1; d_call: NA; cdr3_nt: TGCGCCAGCAGCCAAGGCCCAACACCCGGGGAGCTGTTTTTT; cdr3_aa: CASSQGPTPGELFF
j_call: TRBJ2-7; clone_size: NA; v_call: TRBV4-1; d_call: TRBD2; cdr3_nt: TGCGCCAGCAGCCTCCTCCCGGGTAGCGGGGGCTACGAGCAGTACTTC; cdr3_aa: CASSLLPGSGGYEQYF
j_call: TRBJ2-1; clone_size: NA; v_call: TRBV11-2; d_call: TRBD2; cdr3_nt: TGTGCCAGCAGCTTAGGTAGCGGGGGGTCCTACAATGAGCAGTTCTTC; cdr3_aa: CASSLGSGGSYNEQFF
j_call: TRBJ1-3; clone_size: NA; v_call: TRBV2; d_call: NA; cdr3_nt: TGTGCCAGCAGTCCCCCTGCAGGGCCCGGAAACACCATATATTTT; cdr3_aa: CASSPPAGPGNTIYF
j_call: TRBJ2-1; clone_size: NA; v_call: TRBV11-1; d_call: NA; cdr3_nt: TGTGCCAGCAGCTTCCGTTCTCTCGAGGGCAATGAGCAGTTCTTC; cdr3_aa: CASSFRSLEGNEQFF
j_call: TRBJ1-2; clone_size: NA; v_call: TRBV7-9; d_call: NA; cdr3_nt: TGTGCCAGCACCTCCCCGGGACTGCAGTATGGCTACACCTTC; cdr3_aa: CASTSPGLQYGYTF
j_call: TRBJ2-2; clone_size: NA; v_call: TRBV30; d_call: NA; cdr3_nt: TGTGCCTGGAGTGTAGGGTGGCAGGGGAACACCGGGGAGCTGTTTTTT; cdr3_aa: CAWSVGWQGNTGELFF
j_call: TRBJ2-7; clone_size: NA; v_call: TRBV27; d_call: TRBD2; cdr3_nt: TGTGCCAGCAGTTTACGCTCGGGGGGTTACGAGCAGTACTTC; cdr3_aa: CASSLRSGGYEQYF
j_call: TRBJ2-5; clone_size: NA; v_call: TRBV19; d_call: NA; cdr3_nt: TGTGCCAGTAGCCCGGGGAGGGGGAGAGAGCAGTACTTC; cdr3_aa: CASSPGRGREQYF
j_call: TRBJ1-1; clone_size: NA; v_call: TRBV27; d_call: NA; cdr3_nt: TGTGCCAGCAGTCCCGGAGAGCGCACTGAAGCTTTCTTT; cdr3_aa: CASSPGERTEAFF
j_call: TRBJ1-1; clone_size: NA; v_call: TRBV30; d_call: NA; cdr3_nt: TGTGCCTGGAGTCCGTTGGATCGGGGAGGCACTGAAGCTTTCTTT; cdr3_aa: CAWSPLDRGGTEAFF
j_call: TRBJ2-2; clone_size: NA; v_call: TRBV23-1; d_call: NA; cdr3_nt: TGCGCCAGCAGCCCCGGACTGGGAAGAAACACCGGGGAGCTGTTTTTT; cdr3_aa: CASSPGLGRNTGELFF
j_call: TRBJ2-7; clone_size: NA; v_call: TRBV7-8; d_call: TRBD2; cdr3_nt: TGTGCCAGCAGCTTAGAAGGCGGGGGCTACGAGCAGTACTTC; cdr3_aa: CASSLEGGGYEQYF
j_call: TRBJ1-1; clone_size: NA; v_call: TRBV30; d_call: NA; cdr3_nt: TGTGCCTGGGGCCTTTTGGGGGGCACTGAAGCTTTCTTT; cdr3_aa: CAWGLLGGTEAFF
j_call: TRBJ2-7; clone_size: NA; v_call: TRBV7-8; d_call: NA; cdr3_nt: TGTGCCAGCAGGCTCTACTACGAGCAGTACTTC; cdr3_aa: CASRLYYEQYF
j_call: TRBJ1-1; clone_size: many; v_call: TRBV11-2; d_call: NA; cdr3_nt: TGTGCCAGCAGCCAGGGCAGCACTGAAGCTTTCTTT; cdr3_aa: CASSQGSTEAFF
j_call: TRBJ2-5; clone_size: NA; v_call: TRBV6-5; d_call: TRBD2; cdr3_nt: TGTGCCAGCAGTACGCCTAGCGGGGGGGCAGAGACCCAGTACTTC; cdr3_aa: CASSTPSGGAETQYF
j_call: TRBJ1-2; clone_size: few; v_call: TRBV27; d_call: NA; cdr3_nt: TGTGCCAGCAGTCCGGACAGCTATGGCTACACCTTC; cdr3_aa: CASSPDSYGYTF
j_call: TRBJ2-5; clone_size: NA; v_call: TRBV13; d_call: TRBD2; cdr3_nt: TGTGCCAGCAGCCAGACTGGCGGGGGGGCCTGGGAGACCCAGTACTTC; cdr3_aa: CASSQTGGGAWETQYF
j_call: TRBJ2-1; clone_size: few; v_call: TRBV7-6; d_call: TRBD2; cdr3_nt: TGTGCCAGCAGCTTAAGCGGGGGGGCAGCTGAGCAGTTCTTC; cdr3_aa: CASSLSGGAAEQFF
j_call: TRBJ2-7; clone_size: NA; v_call: TRBV4-1; d_call: NA; cdr3_nt: TGCGCCAGCAGCCAACGCACGGGGGAGGCCGAGCAGTACTTC; cdr3_aa: CASSQRTGEAEQYF
j_call: TRBJ2-1; clone_size: NA; v_call: TRBV7-2; d_call: TRBD2; cdr3_nt: TGTGCCAGCAGCTCGCCCGGGACTAGCTCAAATGAGCAGTTCTTC; cdr3_aa: CASSSPGTSSNEQFF
j_call: TRBJ2-2; clone_size: NA; v_call: TRBV2; d_call: TRBD1; cdr3_nt: TGTGCCAGCAGTGTCCCGACAGGGACGGCCGGGGAGCTGTTTTTT; cdr3_aa: CASSVPTGTAGELFF
j_call: TRBJ2-1; clone_size: NA; v_call: TRBV30; d_call: TRBD1; cdr3_nt: TGTGCCTGGAGCGGGACAGACAATGAGCAGTTCTTC; cdr3_aa: CAWSGTDNEQFF
j_call: TRBJ2-1; clone_size: NA; v_call: TRBV5-4; d_call: NA; cdr3_nt: TGTGCCAGCAGGGTTGCGGGGGCCCTGCACTACAATGAGCAGTTCTTC; cdr3_aa: CASRVAGALHYNEQFF
j_call: TRBJ2-2; clone_size: NA; v_call: TRBV15; d_call: TRBD2; cdr3_nt: TGTGCCACCAGCAGTTCCCGGGAGGGGGGGGCCACCGGGGAGCTGTTTTTT; cdr3_aa: CATSSSREGGATGELFF
j_call: TRBJ1-4; clone_size: NA; v_call: TRBV30; d_call: TRBD1; cdr3_nt: TGTGCCGGACAGGTTGCAACTAATGAAAAACTGTTTTTT; cdr3_aa: CAGQVATNEKLFF
j_call: TRBJ2-2; clone_size: NA; v_call: TRBV27; d_call: NA; cdr3_nt: TGTGCCAGCAGTTTGTTAGCAGGGACCGGGGAGCTGTTTTTT; cdr3_aa: CASSLLAGTGELFF
j_call: TRBJ2-7; clone_size: NA; v_call: TRBV30; d_call: NA; cdr3_nt: TGTGCCTGGAGTCCATTCTACGAGCAGTACTTC; cdr3_aa: CAWSPFYEQYF
j_call: TRBJ2-4; clone_size: few; v_call: TRBV2; d_call: TRBD2; cdr3_nt: TGTGCCAGCAGTCCTTTAGCGGGGGGGCTTAAAAACATTCAGTACTTC; cdr3_aa: CASSPLAGGLKNIQYF
j_call: TRBJ2-7; clone_size: NA; v_call: TRBV5-1; d_call: NA; cdr3_nt: TGCGCCAGCAGCGCCCGAGGGGACTACGAGCAGTACTTC; cdr3_aa: CASSARGDYEQYF
j_call: TRBJ2-5; clone_size: NA; v_call: TRBV5-1; d_call: NA; cdr3_nt: TGCGCCAGCAGCCCCCAGGGGTGGGAGTCGCCGTTGTGGACCCAGTACTTC; cdr3_aa: CASSPQGWESPLWTQYF